Listed below are T cell receptor beta chains from one sample, sequenced in a study of CD8 T cells in ankylosing spondylitis. TCRdb reprocessed the 5' RACE reads with MiXCR, giving one entry per CDR3 protein. The data show about 31,000 distinct CDR3 sequences, with about 7.8% seen just once and over 9.5% held by the top ten. Sequencing was carried out using blood, either unsorted or a sorted T cell fraction (not recorded which). The receptors originated from a male donor with ankylosing spondylitis or in good health (not recorded which). Both conserved end residues are part of each CDR3. The D gene is left open where the match is weak. Not all rows give a size; the values are once, few, many and, for expanded clones, a class.

v_gene	d_gene	abundance	j_gene	CDR3nt	CDR3aa
TRBV11-2	-	many	TRBJ1-1	TGTGCCAGCAGCTTAGTGGGGAGGAGACTCACGAACACTGAAGCTTTCTTT	CASSLVGRRLTNTEAFF
TRBV28	-	many	TRBJ1-4	TGTGCCAGCACCCACCTCCCAATTATTAATGAAAAACTGTTTTTT	CASTHLPIINEKLFF
TRBV20-1	-	many	TRBJ1-1	TGCAGTGCTAGAGTTGTAACGGGGAACACTGAAGCTTTCTTT	CSARVVTGNTEAFF
TRBV6-1	TRBD1	many	TRBJ2-1	TGTGCCAGCAGGGGACAGGCCACCTACAATGAGCAGTTCTTC	CASRGQATYNEQFF
TRBV20-1	-	many	TRBJ1-3	TGCAGTGCAAACCGACCAAACATCTGGACATCTGGAAACACCATATATTTT	CSANRPNIWTSGNTIYF
TRBV6-1	TRBD1	many	TRBJ1-1	TGTGCCAGCAGTGTGGGACAGGGTGTCCCCGCTTTCTTT	CASSVGQGVPAFF
TRBV7-2	TRBD2	few	TRBJ2-3	TGTGCCAGCAGCTTAGATCTAGCCCGGGGGGGGCAGTATTTT	CASSLDLARGGQYF
TRBV20-1	TRBD2	many	TRBJ2-5	TGCAGTGCTCTCCCGGGACTAGCGGGAGGGCCGGAGACCCAGTACTTC	CSALPGLAGGPETQYF
TRBV5-4	-	-	TRBJ2-7	TGTGCCAGCAGCTTGGAGCTCCTCTCCTACGAGCAGTACTTC	CASSLELLSYEQYF
TRBV6-2/TRBV6-3	TRBD2	-	TRBJ2-1	TGTGCCAGCATCCTTCCGGGACTATGGGGCCATGTTTTTGGCTGGTCCTACAATGAGCAGTTCTTC	CASILPGLWGHVFGWSYNEQFF
TRBV11-2	-	many	TRBJ2-1	TGTGCCAGCAGCTTAGTAGGTAGCCGGAATGAGCAGTTCTTC	CASSLVGSRNEQFF
TRBV9	TRBD1	many	TRBJ2-5	TGTGCCAGCAGCGCTACAGGGGGGAGGGAGACCCAGTACTTC	CASSATGGRETQYF
TRBV24-1	TRBD2	many	TRBJ2-1	TGTGCCACCAGTGACCCCTCTGCGGGAGGGAACAATGAGCAGTTCTTC	CATSDPSAGGNNEQFF
TRBV10-3	TRBD1	many	TRBJ1-1	TGTGCCATCAGTGAGGACCTCACAGGGGGGTCTGAAGCTTTCTTT	CAISEDLTGGSEAFF
TRBV11-1	TRBD2	few	TRBJ2-1	TGTGCCAGCAGCCCGTCCATTAGGACTAGCGGGAGATCCTCCTACAATGAGCAGTTCTTC	CASSPSIRTSGRSSYNEQFF
TRBV10-1	-	many	TRBJ2-7	TGCGCCAGCAGTGACAGGGTGGCGACCTACGAGCAGTACTTC	CASSDRVATYEQYF
TRBV20-1	-	many	TRBJ1-3	TGCAGTGCTGAGGGCCCTGGAAACACCATATATTTT	CSAEGPGNTIYF
TRBV7-9	-	-	TRBJ2-1	TGTGCCAGCAGCTTTCAACCGGGCAAACCTGAGCAGTTCTTC	CASSFQPGKPEQFF